The T cell receptor beta chain under discussion was sequenced for a study of blood T cell repertoires in COVID-19 (dated by TCRdb to 2020 to 2021). Notes on the research overall: Collaborator samples came from the United States, Italy and Spain and covered acute and convalescent phases of COVID-19. The prospective study material was composed of cDNA or gDNA derived from T cells, B-cell-depleted T cells, or PBMCs. Deeply sampled blood TCRbeta repertoires from subjects exposed to, actively infected with, or recovered from COVID-19 were included in the dataset. The repertoires were released in a freely available public database intended as a resource for research on the immune response to SARS-CoV-2. The samples were drawn from the first 160 participants of the ongoing ImmuneRACE study and from 950 to 1,500 subjects provided by 6 global collaborators. The sample metadata nearly always contained a de-identified subject ID, COVID-19 status, age in years and sex. Where HLA class I and class II types were available, the types were taken from metadata supplied by the sample provider, not from assay-based typing. The investigation overall reported the following: How much clinical and demographic metadata was included differed by source and by participant, and the metadata was provided uncurated.

A remark on this clone: Its target antigen remains unknown. No quality values exist for individual bases; no much larger clone is one base distant.

CDR1 and CDR2 are drawn from the germline V gene: MNHEY, SVGAGI. V is cut back by 6 bases and J by 12 bases, with 15 bases in the junction unmatched. From the cysteine through the phenylalanine, the CDR3 covers 14 amino acids. The only DNA kept is the CDR3, 42 bases in frame from the first base. TCRbeta CDR3 regions were amplified from genomic DNA by means of the immunoSEQ Assay, a bias-controlled multiplex PCR. For the original study's pipeline: The number of nucleated cells in each sample was estimated from the amplification of reference gene primers within the assay. Sequence reads were collapsed and filtered to measure the absolute abundance of every unique TCRbeta CDR3 rearrangement. For each sample, productive Simpson clonality was calculated as the square root of Simpson's diversity index over productive rearrangements. Sourced from immuneACCESS, this table was stored by TCRdb with only in-frame sequences that have V and J called. A share of the clones is absent; for the studies checked, an unresolved V gene accounts for under half, and the remainder has no known explanation. That table gives V, J and clone size, and the DNA gave D and trimming. Across this sample there are under 150,000 clones, with about four fifths seen only once. The ten largest make up 4% of the sample.

Collaborating institutions collected whole blood in K2EDTA tubes following their own protocols. For TCRbeta analysis, collaborators shipped samples in one of three forms: frozen whole blood, isolated PBMCs, or DNA extracted from either of those sample types. Recombination linked TRBV6-5 to TRBJ2-3, and 7 bases in between align with TRBD2. The sequencing sample was made of peripheral blood. The clonotype comes from a woman in her sixties with acute or convalescent COVID-19. The CDR3 is CASSSSWGGGVQYF. The DNA sequence follows: TGTGCCAGCAGCTCAAGTTGGGGCGGGGGTGTCCAGTATTTT.